A single sample is the source of the 11 T cell receptor beta chains below, sequenced in a study of T cells in Graves' hyperthyroidism and ophthalmopathy. Amplified TCR beta CDR3 regions came from RNA transcripts. First-round RT-PCR with HTBI primers amplified the TCR CDR3 region. Via MiXCR, TCRdb re-called the multiplex PCR reads, giving one row per CDR3 protein. This table holds 350,000 to 450,000 distinct CDR3 sequences, roughly 13% found once. The sample comprised blood. All receptors derive from a man aged 45 to 65 with Graves' ophthalmopathy.

Many counts were recorded for this clonotype. This chain connects TRBV27 to TRBJ2-1, with D possibly being TRBD1 or TRBD2 (6 bases each). The V gene's germline CDR1 is MNHEY and CDR2 SMNVEV (reference sequence). V dropped 3 bases and J dropped 8 bases, with 17 bases sitting between them. The CDR3 consists of 15 residues. CDR3 sequence (DNA): TGTGCCAGCAGTTTGGGGGGCTCACCTTTCGATGAGCAGTTCTTC. This gives the protein CASSLGGSPFDEQFF.

This clonotype was seen at least ten times. V and J are TRBV20-1 and TRBJ2-1; 15 nucleotides match TRBD2. Germline loops: CDR1 DFQATT, CDR2 SNEGSKA (reference sequence). The V and J ends lost 5 bases and 0 bases, in that order; junction bases with no gene match: 5. The CDR3 contains 17 residues. The CDR3 DNA follows: TGCAGTGCTGGGACTAGCGGGAGGACTAGCTCCTACAATGAGCAGTTCTTC. Its translation: CSAGTSGRTSSYNEQFF.

Of note for this clonotype: A much larger clone lies one base from this, so it may be a read error. This chain connects TRBV7-2 to TRBJ1-2, with D perhaps TRBD1 (5 bases). Germline values: CDR1 SGHTA, CDR2 FQGNSA. The CDR3 consists of 15 residues. Deletions cut 6 bases from V and 5 bases from J, with 19 bases between. This CDR3 reads CASRLQKGTRYGYTF. The CDR3 DNA is TGTGCCAGCAGACTCCAAAAGGGGACCCGATATGGCTACACCTTC.

This clonotype was seen ten or more times. The gene calls are TRBV2 and TRBJ2-7, with D possibly being TRBD1 (6 bases). Germline V lookup: CDR1 SNHLY, CDR2 FYNNEI. CDR3 size: 11 residues. Between the trimmed V and J ends, which lost 8 bases and 2 bases, there was a span of 7 bases. This CDR3 is CASAGAYEQYF. The CDR3 DNA reads TGTGCCAGCGCAGGGGCCTACGAGCAGTACTTC.

The table lists this clonotype with many counts. V usage is TRBV6-1 and J usage is TRBJ2-3; D possibly corresponds to TRBD2 (5 bases). Per the germline V gene, CDR1 is MNHNS and CDR2 is SASEGT. This CDR3 spans 14 amino acids. Trimming took off 3 bases at V and 8 bases at J, with 15 bases between the two ends. CDR3 in DNA: TGTGCCAGCAGTGATTGGTTCCGGGAAGGTACGCAGTATTTT. Translating it yields CASSDWFREGTQYF.

This clonotype showed up many times. The chain has TRBV27 and TRBJ2-7; tentatively, D is TRBD2 (7 bases). The CDR3 spans 14 residues. The ends were cut back, 6 bases at V and 2 bases at J, with 14 bases in the middle. Germline V lookup: CDR1 MNHEY, CDR2 SMNVEV (reference sequence). The CDR3 reads CASSPWGGPYEQYF. The DNA of the CDR3 is TGTGCCAGCAGCCCCTGGGGGGGCCCCTACGAGCAGTACTTC.

There are a few counts of this clonotype. The chain links TRBV12-3 or TRBV12-4 to TRBJ2-2; D possibly corresponds to TRBD1 (6 bases). The V end lost 7 bases, the J end lost 6 bases, and 12 bases lay between the germline ends. This CDR3 has 13 residues. The CDR3 DNA is TGTGCCAGCAAGGGGGTGCCACCCGGGGAGCTGTTTTTT. Translation: CASKGVPPGELFF.

This clonotype has a count of ten or more. The chain has TRBV28 and TRBJ2-1; TRBD1 agrees at 9 bases. The CDR3 spans 16 residues. Per germline, CDR1 MDHEN and CDR2 SYDVKM. Trimming at V came to 1 base and at J to 2 bases, leaving 3 bases not matched to a gene. CDR3 in DNA: TGTGCCAGCAGTTTATTCGGGACAGGGCCCTACAATGAGCAGTTCTTC. As protein: CASSLFGTGPYNEQFF. Combining the CDR3 with reference TRBV28 and TRBJ2-1 gives the whole variable domain DVKVTQSSRYLVKRTGEKVFLECVQDMDHENMFWYRQDPGLGLRLIYFSYDVKMKEKGDIPEGYSVSREKKERFSLILESASTNQTSMYLCASSLFGTGPYNEQFFGPGTRLTVL.

In this sample, this clonotype turned up many times. V usage is TRBV20-1 and J usage is TRBJ2-1; 7 bases fit TRBD2. The CDR3 spans 16 residues. The V gene's germline CDR1 is DFQATT and CDR2 SNEGSKA (reference sequence). V gave up 0 bases and J gave up 7 bases; unmatched junction bases: 12. CDR3 in amino acids: CSARDLGSGTGNEQFF. For the CDR3, the DNA is TGCAGTGCTAGAGATTTGGGAAGCGGGACCGGGAATGAGCAGTTCTTC.

Many counts were recorded for this clonotype. The chain links TRBV12-3 or TRBV12-4 to TRBJ2-7; 8 bases are a match to TRBD2. The length of the CDR3 is 15 residues. J gave up 3 bases and V 6 bases, and 10 bases lay outside the gene matches. The DNA for the CDR3 is TGTGCCAGCAGCAGCGAGCGGGAGAATGTCTACGAGCAGTACTTC. It yields the protein CASSSERENVYEQYF.

A single count supports this clonotype. In DNA form, the CDR3 reads TGCGCCAGCAGCTTGCGGGGCCAGGAGCAGTACTTC. It yields the protein CASSLRGQEQYF. V usage is TRBV5-1 and J usage is TRBJ2-7, with D perhaps given as TRBD1 or TRBD2 (5 bases each). Trimming took 1 base from V and 7 from J, leaving 9 bases between them. The CDR3 sequence is 12 residues long. Germline V gene sequence: CDR1 SGHRS, CDR2 YFSETQ.